This T cell receptor beta chain was obtained from a study of shared clonotypes between healthy human individuals. Study-wide context: Aged 18 to 49, the donors were two women and a few men.

Note on this clone: Its antigen is still unknown.

Between the trimmed V and J ends, which lost 0 bases and 1 base, there was a span of 4 bases. Germline CDR1 is SGHRS and CDR2 is YFSETQ. This CDR3 comprises 13 residues. Some 90 million PBMCs served as the genomic DNA source for unsorted samples. Study-level points and caveats: A small donor pool kept down the genetic and exposure-history diversity that was represented.

Profiled with immunoSEQ multiplex PCR; TCRdb holds only in-frame clones, not every one. The table records hundreds of thousands of clones, roughly 77% of them present only once. V and J are TRBV5-1 and TRBJ1-1; D call uncertain. Sequenced: PBMCs. This TCR derives from a woman aged 35 to 49 in good health. Some clones in this sample may be carry-over from other donors' samples. CDR3 loop: CASSLAPNTEAFF. The CDR3 bases are TGCGCCAGCAGCTTGGCCCCGAACACTGAAGCTTTCTTT.